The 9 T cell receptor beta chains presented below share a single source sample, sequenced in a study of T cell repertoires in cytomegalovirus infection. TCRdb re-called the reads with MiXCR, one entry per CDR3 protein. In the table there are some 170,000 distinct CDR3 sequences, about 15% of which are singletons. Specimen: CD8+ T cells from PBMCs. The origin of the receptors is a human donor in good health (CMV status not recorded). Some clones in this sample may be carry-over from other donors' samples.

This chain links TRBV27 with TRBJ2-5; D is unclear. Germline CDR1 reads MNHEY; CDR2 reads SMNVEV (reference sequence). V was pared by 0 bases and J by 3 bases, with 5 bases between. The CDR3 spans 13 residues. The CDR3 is CASSLSWKETQYF. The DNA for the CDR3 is TGTGCCAGCAGTTTATCTTGGAAAGAGACCCAGTACTTC.

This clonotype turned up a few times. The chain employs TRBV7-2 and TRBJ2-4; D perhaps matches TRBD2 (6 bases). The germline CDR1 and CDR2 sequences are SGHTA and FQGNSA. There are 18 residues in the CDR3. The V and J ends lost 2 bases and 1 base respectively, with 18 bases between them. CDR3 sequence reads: CASSLYTGAIAAKNIQYF. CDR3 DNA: TGTGCCAGCAGCTTATACACGGGAGCCATAGCGGCCAAAAACATTCAGTACTTC.

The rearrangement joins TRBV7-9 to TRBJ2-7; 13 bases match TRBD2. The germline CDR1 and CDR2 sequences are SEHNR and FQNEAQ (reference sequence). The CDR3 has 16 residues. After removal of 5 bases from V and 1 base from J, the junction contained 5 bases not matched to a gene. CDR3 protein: CASSVRGLAGSYEQYF. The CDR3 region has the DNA TGTGCCAGCAGCGTACGGGGACTAGCGGGATCCTACGAGCAGTACTTC.

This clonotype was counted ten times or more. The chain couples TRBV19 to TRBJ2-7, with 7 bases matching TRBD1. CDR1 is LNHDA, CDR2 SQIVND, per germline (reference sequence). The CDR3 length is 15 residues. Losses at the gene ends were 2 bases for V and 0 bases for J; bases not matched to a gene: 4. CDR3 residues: CASSIQGGPSYEQYF. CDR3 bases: TGTGCCAGTAGTATACAAGGGGGCCCCTCCTACGAGCAGTACTTC.

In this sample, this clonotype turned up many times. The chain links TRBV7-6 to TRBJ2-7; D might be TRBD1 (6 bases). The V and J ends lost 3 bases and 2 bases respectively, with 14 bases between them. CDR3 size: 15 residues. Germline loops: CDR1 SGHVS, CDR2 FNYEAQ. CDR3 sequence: CASSFGVDRAYEQYF. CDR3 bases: TGTGCCAGCAGCTTTGGAGTGGACAGAGCCTACGAGCAGTACTTC.

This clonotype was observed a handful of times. The CDR3 spells CASSFGGIEGYTF. The CDR3 DNA sequence: TGTGCCAGCAGTTTCGGAGGGATAGAAGGCTACACCTTC. This chain connects TRBV27 to TRBJ1-2; D unclear. The CDR3 totals 13 residues. CDR1 and CDR2 from the germline V gene are MNHEY and SMNVEV (reference sequence). The V end was cut by 3 bases, the J end by 8 bases, with 13 bases between.

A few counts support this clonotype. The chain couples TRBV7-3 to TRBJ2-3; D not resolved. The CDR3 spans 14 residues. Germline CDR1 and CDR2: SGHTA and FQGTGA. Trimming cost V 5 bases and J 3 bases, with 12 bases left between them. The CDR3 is CASSPNMGTDTQYF. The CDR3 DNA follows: TGTGCCAGCAGCCCCAACATGGGGACAGATACGCAGTATTTT.

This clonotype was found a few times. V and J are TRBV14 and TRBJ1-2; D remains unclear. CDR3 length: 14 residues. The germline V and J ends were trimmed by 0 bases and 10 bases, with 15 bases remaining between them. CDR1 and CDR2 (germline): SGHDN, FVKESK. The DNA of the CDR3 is TGTGCCAGCAGCCAAGAAGCCTTCGGGGTCGACTACACCTTC. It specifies CASSQEAFGVDYTF. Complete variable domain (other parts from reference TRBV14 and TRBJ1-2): EAGVTQFPSHSVIEKGQTVTLRCDPISGHDNLYWYRRVMGKEIKFLLHFVKESKQDESGMPNNRFLAERTGGTYSTLKVQPAELEDSGVYFCASSQEAFGVDYTFGSGTRLTVV.

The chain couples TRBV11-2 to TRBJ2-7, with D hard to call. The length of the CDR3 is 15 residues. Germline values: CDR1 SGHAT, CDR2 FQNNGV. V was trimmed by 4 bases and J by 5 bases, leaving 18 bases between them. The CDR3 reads CASSSRPFLRDEQYF. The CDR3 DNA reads TGTGCCAGCAGCTCCCGCCCGTTTCTTAGAGACGAGCAGTACTTC.